This TCR beta chain derives from a study of beta chain features in type 1 diabetes (dated by TCRdb to 2016 to 2018). About the investigation overall: No differences in mean age, gender distribution, total cell number or subset yield were found between patients and healthy donors. Across all samples, approximately 98,000,000 sorted cells were examined, and cell number per subset correlated strongly with RNA yield. Whereas all 30 or so donors provided naive and central memory subsets, regulatory and stem cell-like memory subsets were isolated from just 8 patients and roughly 8 healthy donors. In the study, recently diagnosed type 1 diabetes patients and matched healthy donors were compared on the TCRB repertoires of their sorted circulating CD4+ T cell subsets. Summary of the overall study and its limitations: At VDJ recombination sites, patients with type 1 diabetes made fewer insertions and deleted more nucleotides, a pattern implying thymic rearrangement abnormalities. Naive, central memory and regulatory TCRB repertoires appeared to be more alike among patients than among healthy donors. Only small numbers of individuals were included in the HLA sub-analyses, which left unresolved whether HLA type had any influence on TCRB rearrangement. Type 1 diabetes patients showed a moderate but significant shortening of TCRB CDR3 length in all four CD4+ subsets. PCR might favor shorter templates, but patient and control samples were amplified and corrected together, so any skew would affect both groups equally. Because cDNA rather than genomic DNA was sequenced, highly expressing activated cells could have been over-represented, although no difference in activation and CD3 levels was found between groups.

On this clone itself: The antigen this receptor binds is unknown. Per-nucleotide qualities are absent, and no much larger clonotype sits a single base away.

The High Capacity cDNA Reverse Transcription Kit was used to reverse transcribe all of the isolated RNA, meaning that expressed TCRB transcripts were what got sequenced. Deep immunoSEQ sequencing was applied to naive, central memory and regulatory T cell samples, giving an average of around 3.4 million total reads per sample. Sorted cells were lysed in RLT buffer, and RNA was extracted using DNase-treated RNeasy Micro or Mini kits according to cell number. To prevent cross-contamination, each cell subset was processed individually, whereas patient and healthy donor samples were processed jointly. Using the immunoSEQ multiplex PCR, TCRB sequences were amplified from cDNA into 87-bp fragments spanning the CDR3 region. Sequencing of the amplicons was performed on the Illumina HiSeq platform. Processing in the source paper ran as follows. Synthetic template baselines were used to correct PCR bias computationally, reads within Hamming distance 2 were collapsed, and singletons that could not be merged were discarded. Reads were aligned against IMGT to assign V, D and J genes, CDR3 length and insertions or deletions at six rearrangement sites. Within each subset, clonotype counts were normalized to the number of sorted cells before true diversity and Gini coefficients were calculated with the tcR R package. Repertoire sharing was quantified using the overlap coefficient calculated on TCRB nucleotide sequences. As a proxy for the pre-selection repertoire, out-of-frame TCRB sequences from naive cells were analyzed. TCRdb's version of the immuneACCESS table is confined to in-frame rearrangements and falls short of the full clone set. An unresolved V gene accounts for under half of the shortfall where checked; the remainder is of unknown origin. D and trimming come from the DNA, and the V and J calls and clone size come from that table. For this sample there are around 500,000 clones; about an eighth appear just once. Together, the top ten hold roughly 0.046% of the sample.

Each donor gave one peripheral blood draw, averaging about 100 mL, which was collected into heparinised tubes. Using a panel that included CD45RO, CCR7, CD25, CD127, CD95 and CD27, naive, central memory, regulatory and stem cell-like memory CD4+ T cells were sorted on a BD FACSAria II. Purity was above 98% for every sorted population. PBMCs were isolated right away by Lymphoprep density gradient centrifugation and were stained directly, without culture. So that batch effects would be minimized, each experiment stained and sorted samples in pairs, pairing one healthy donor with one patient. The clonotype originates from a woman aged 18-30 years in good health. The sample comprised naive CD4+ T cells from blood. The label giving this sample's cell subset or site can be read as: true naive CD4+ T cells.

This receptor carries the CDR3 CASSAWRDPEEQFF. The nucleotides read TGTGCCAGCAGCGCCTGGCGGGATCCGGAGGAGCAGTTCTTC. The V and J segments used are TRBV5-4 and TRBJ2-1; TRBD2 is possibly the D segment (6 matching bases). The CDR3, from cysteine to phenylalanine, totals 14 residues. The read is trimmed to its CDR3 DNA, 42 bases read in frame from base 1. The junction shows trimming of 4 bases on V and 10 bases on J, plus 18 bases between the germline ends. Based on the germline V gene (reference sequence), the CDR1 and CDR2 sequences are SGHNT and YYREEE.